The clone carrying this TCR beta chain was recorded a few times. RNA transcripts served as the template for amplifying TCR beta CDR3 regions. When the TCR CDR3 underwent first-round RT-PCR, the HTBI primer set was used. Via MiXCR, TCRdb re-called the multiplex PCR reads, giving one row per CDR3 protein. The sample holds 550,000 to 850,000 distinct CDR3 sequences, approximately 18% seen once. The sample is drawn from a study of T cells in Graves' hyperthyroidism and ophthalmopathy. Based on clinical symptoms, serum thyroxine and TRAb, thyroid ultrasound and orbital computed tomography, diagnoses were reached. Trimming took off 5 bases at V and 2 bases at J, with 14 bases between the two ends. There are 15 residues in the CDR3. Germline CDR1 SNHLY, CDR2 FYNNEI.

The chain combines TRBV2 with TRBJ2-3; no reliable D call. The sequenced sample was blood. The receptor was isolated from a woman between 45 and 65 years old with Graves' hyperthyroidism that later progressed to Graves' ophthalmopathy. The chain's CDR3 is CASSTDWASTDTQYF. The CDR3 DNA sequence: TGTGCCAGCAGTACCGACTGGGCCTCCACAGATACGCAGTATTTT.